This T cell receptor (beta chain) was captured in a study of chemoradiotherapy in HPV16-positive cancers. The repertoire was sequenced with immunoSEQ multiplex PCR; TCRdb's copy has only in-frame clones and lacks some. The data show 7,000 or so clones, with about nine tenths seen just once and roughly 2.5% held by the top ten. Samples were taken several times over chemoradiotherapy. The CDR3 spans 14 residues. Per germline, CDR1 SGHTA and CDR2 FQGNSA. The junction had 7 bases not matched to a gene; V was cut back by 5 bases and J by 4 bases. Broader study findings: Non-HPV-specific T cells did not expand in tumors during treatment, whereas candidate HPV-specific clones and E7-related motifs did.

As regards this clone: No antigen is known for it.

This sequence was found in a human donor with HPV-associated anogenital cancer. V usage is TRBV7-2 and J usage is TRBJ2-5; 7 nucleotides align to TRBD2. This specimen consisted of tumor tissue, obtained from a patient who underwent chemoradiotherapy. CDR3 sequence reads: CASSVLATTETQYF. As DNA, the CDR3 is TGTGCCAGCAGCGTACTAGCGACCACAGAGACCCAGTACTTC.